This T cell receptor beta chain was observed in a study of CD8+CD57+ T cells in acquired aplastic anemia. TCR beta VDJ and CDR3 were profiled, and genomic DNA was the template. TCRdb independently ran MiXCR on the reads; one entry per CDR3 protein. Here the sample spans some 180,000 distinct CDR3 sequences, nearly 65% being singletons. The V gene's germline CDR1 is PRHDT and CDR2 FYEKMQ (reference sequence). The CDR3 runs 13 residues. Trimming stripped 3 bases from V and 0 bases from J, with 5 bases between. Only patients with CD8+CD57+ cell expansion on flow cytometry were chosen for sequencing. This TCR was sampled from a human donor with aplastic anemia. The sequencing input was sorted CD4+, CD8+, or CD8+CD57+ T cells (not recorded which) from PBMCs. The chain uses TRBV13 and TRBJ2-5, with D hard to call. CDR3 DNA sequence: TGTGCCAGCAGCTTGGGAAACCAAGAGACCCAGTACTTC. It encodes CASSLGNQETQYF. Full variable domain (missing parts from reference TRBV13 and TRBJ2-5): AAGVIQSPRHLIKEKRETATLKCYPIPRHDTVYWYQQGPGQDPQFLISFYEKMQSDKGSIPDRFSAQQFSDYHSELNMSSLELGDSALYFCASSLGNQETQYFGPGTRLLVL.